A selection of T cell receptor beta chains follows, all from one sample in a study of blood T cell repertoires in COVID-19. Method: immunoSEQ multiplex PCR; TCRdb's copy keeps in-frame clones and lacks some. Of about 53,000 clones listed, roughly 79% are singletons. The sequencing input was peripheral blood. All receptors come from a woman older than 75 with COVID-19, enrolled during active disease. Each CDR3 is given with its conserved first and last residue. Each record gives: V gene, D gene, J gene, clone size, CDR3 protein, CDR3 DNA. D genes are given only for firm matches. Where a row states a size, it is once, few, many or the class of an expanded clone; other rows omit it.

V gene: TRBV11-2; D gene: .; J gene: TRBJ1-4; clone size: .; CDR3 protein: CASSRTSTATNEKLFF; CDR3 DNA: TGTGCCAGCAGCAGAACGAGCACCGCAACTAATGAAAAACTGTTTTTT
V gene: TRBV15; D gene: .; J gene: TRBJ1-2; clone size: few; CDR3 protein: CATSRTRAINYGYTF; CDR3 DNA: TGTGCCACCAGTCGGACCAGGGCGATTAACTATGGCTACACCTTC
V gene: TRBV7-3; D gene: TRBD1; J gene: TRBJ2-5; clone size: .; CDR3 protein: CASSPRTGDQETQYF; CDR3 DNA: TGTGCCAGCAGCCCACGGACAGGGGATCAAGAGACCCAGTACTTC
V gene: TRBV28; D gene: .; J gene: TRBJ1-1; clone size: .; CDR3 protein: CASSPIRGKGFF; CDR3 DNA: TGTGCCAGCAGCCCAATCCGGGGGAAAGGTTTCTTT
V gene: TRBV9; D gene: .; J gene: TRBJ2-7; clone size: .; CDR3 protein: CASSVRGLDEQYF; CDR3 DNA: TGTGCCAGCAGCGTCAGGGGCCTCGACGAGCAGTACTTC
V gene: TRBV11-3; D gene: TRBD1; J gene: TRBJ2-7; clone size: .; CDR3 protein: CASSRPGTGANEQYF; CDR3 DNA: TGTGCCAGCAGCCGGCCCGGGACAGGGGCCAACGAGCAGTACTTC
V gene: TRBV12-2; D gene: .; J gene: TRBJ2-5; clone size: .; CDR3 protein: CASRLDRVGGETQYF; CDR3 DNA: TGTGCAAGTCGCTTAGATCGGGTGGGGGGAGAGACCCAGTACTTC
V gene: TRBV30; D gene: TRBD1; J gene: TRBJ2-5; clone size: .; CDR3 protein: CAWEGGQGEETQYF; CDR3 DNA: TGTGCCTGGGAAGGCGGACAGGGAGAAGAGACCCAGTACTTC
V gene: TRBV24-1; D gene: TRBD1; J gene: TRBJ1-2; clone size: .; CDR3 protein: CATSDLQGNGYTF; CDR3 DNA: TGTGCCACCAGTGATCTACAGGGGAATGGCTACACCTTC
V gene: TRBV29-1; D gene: .; J gene: TRBJ2-2; clone size: few; CDR3 protein: CSVSSRTGELFF; CDR3 DNA: TGCAGCGTTTCTAGTCGCACCGGGGAGCTGTTTTTT
V gene: TRBV2; D gene: .; J gene: TRBJ1-3; clone size: .; CDR3 protein: CASQTGTTGNTIYF; CDR3 DNA: TGTGCCAGCCAGACAGGTACTACTGGAAACACCATATATTTT
V gene: TRBV19; D gene: TRBD1; J gene: TRBJ1-2; clone size: .; CDR3 protein: CASSPLDRRRGGYTF; CDR3 DNA: TGTGCCAGTAGTCCCCTGGACAGGCGGCGGGGTGGCTACACCTTC
V gene: TRBV29-1; D gene: TRBD2; J gene: TRBJ2-5; clone size: .; CDR3 protein: CSVGGGGETQYF; CDR3 DNA: TGCAGCGTTGGCGGGGGGGGAGAGACCCAGTACTTC
V gene: TRBV18; D gene: .; J gene: TRBJ2-2; clone size: .; CDR3 protein: CASSPLKGSSGELFF; CDR3 DNA: TGTGCCAGCTCACCACTCAAAGGGAGCTCCGGGGAGCTGTTTTTT
V gene: TRBV6-5; D gene: .; J gene: TRBJ2-3; clone size: .; CDR3 protein: CASSYSAGLQDTQYF; CDR3 DNA: TGTGCCAGCAGTTACTCGGCAGGGTTACAAGATACGCAGTATTTT
V gene: TRBV6-6; D gene: TRBD1; J gene: TRBJ1-5; clone size: .; CDR3 protein: CASSATGDSNQPQHF; CDR3 DNA: TGTGCCAGCAGTGCGACAGGGGATAGCAATCAGCCCCAGCATTTT
V gene: TRBV19; D gene: TRBD1; J gene: TRBJ1-5; clone size: .; CDR3 protein: CASSTQGANQPQHF; CDR3 DNA: TGTGCCAGTAGTACGCAGGGGGCGAATCAGCCCCAGCATTTT
V gene: TRBV9; D gene: TRBD1; J gene: TRBJ2-5; clone size: .; CDR3 protein: CASSIGTAQETQYF; CDR3 DNA: TGTGCCAGCAGCATCGGGACAGCACAAGAGACCCAGTACTTC
V gene: TRBV11-2; D gene: .; J gene: TRBJ2-1; clone size: .; CDR3 protein: CASSPQGSNEQFF; CDR3 DNA: TGTGCCAGCAGCCCACAGGGTAGCAATGAGCAGTTCTTC
V gene: TRBV5-1; D gene: .; J gene: TRBJ1-2; clone size: .; CDR3 protein: CASSFQNYGYTF; CDR3 DNA: TGCGCCAGCAGCTTTCAGAACTATGGCTACACCTTC
V gene: TRBV9; D gene: TRBD2; J gene: TRBJ2-3; clone size: .; CDR3 protein: CASSVYTGIAGVTDTQYF; CDR3 DNA: TGTGCCAGCAGCGTATACACAGGCATAGCGGGAGTCACAGATACGCAGTATTTT
V gene: TRBV3-1/TRBV3-2; D gene: TRBD2; J gene: TRBJ2-7; clone size: .; CDR3 protein: CASSPGLGAYEQYF; CDR3 DNA: TGTGCCAGCAGCCCGGGACTAGGGGCCTACGAGCAGTACTTC
V gene: TRBV4-1; D gene: TRBD2; J gene: TRBJ2-7; clone size: .; CDR3 protein: CASSQNSASGSSYEQYF; CDR3 DNA: TGCGCCAGCAGCCAAAATTCGGCTAGCGGGAGCTCCTACGAGCAGTACTTC
V gene: TRBV29-1; D gene: TRBD1; J gene: TRBJ1-2; clone size: .; CDR3 protein: CSVETPSRQGFSF; CDR3 DNA: TGCAGCGTTGAAACACCCAGCCGACAGGGGTTCTCCTTC
V gene: TRBV4-1; D gene: .; J gene: TRBJ2-5; clone size: few; CDR3 protein: CASSQDQLAQYF; CDR3 DNA: TGCGCCAGCAGCCAAGATCAACTAGCCCAGTACTTC
V gene: TRBV6-2/TRBV6-3; D gene: .; J gene: TRBJ2-7; clone size: .; CDR3 protein: CASSYPDYEQYF; CDR3 DNA: TGTGCCAGCAGTTACCCAGACTACGAGCAGTACTTC
V gene: TRBV6-5; D gene: TRBD1; J gene: TRBJ1-5; clone size: .; CDR3 protein: CASSLTGDSNQPQHF; CDR3 DNA: TGTGCCAGCAGCCTGACAGGGGATAGCAATCAGCCCCAGCATTTT
V gene: TRBV7-3; D gene: TRBD1; J gene: TRBJ1-3; clone size: once; CDR3 protein: CASSSGTEGNTIYF; CDR3 DNA: TGTGCCAGCAGCTCAGGGACAGAAGGAAACACCATATATTTT
V gene: TRBV19; D gene: .; J gene: TRBJ2-7; clone size: .; CDR3 protein: CASSSRDSFEQYF; CDR3 DNA: TGTGCCAGTAGTTCACGGGACTCGTTCGAGCAGTACTTC
V gene: TRBV5-1; D gene: TRBD2; J gene: TRBJ2-1; clone size: .; CDR3 protein: CASSSGGNNEQFF; CDR3 DNA: TGCGCCAGCAGCTCGGGGGGGAACAATGAGCAGTTCTTC
V gene: TRBV11-2; D gene: TRBD2; J gene: TRBJ2-4; clone size: .; CDR3 protein: CASSLSGIKNIQYF; CDR3 DNA: TGTGCCAGCAGCTTAAGCGGGATAAAAAACATTCAGTACTTC
V gene: TRBV29-1; D gene: TRBD1; J gene: TRBJ1-2; clone size: .; CDR3 protein: CSVKTGNYGYTF; CDR3 DNA: TGCAGCGTTAAGACAGGGAACTATGGCTACACCTTC
V gene: TRBV7-9; D gene: .; J gene: TRBJ2-1; clone size: once; CDR3 protein: CASSFLDGNNEQFF; CDR3 DNA: TGTGCCAGCAGCTTCCTTGACGGGAACAATGAGCAGTTCTTC
V gene: TRBV7-2; D gene: .; J gene: TRBJ1-4; clone size: .; CDR3 protein: CASTRGSNEKLFF; CDR3 DNA: TGTGCCAGCACGAGAGGATCTAATGAAAAACTGTTTTTT
V gene: TRBV7-2; D gene: TRBD1; J gene: TRBJ1-1; clone size: .; CDR3 protein: CASSFSQGAGAFF; CDR3 DNA: TGTGCCAGCAGCTTCTCGCAGGGGGCTGGCGCTTTCTTT
V gene: TRBV3-1/TRBV3-2; D gene: .; J gene: TRBJ2-3; clone size: .; CDR3 protein: CASSQPGETDTQYF; CDR3 DNA: TGTGCCAGCAGCCAACCGGGAGAGACAGATACGCAGTATTTT
V gene: TRBV9; D gene: .; J gene: TRBJ2-5; clone size: .; CDR3 protein: CAARVEPDRPFCETQYF; CDR3 DNA: TGTGCCGCCAGGGTTGAGCCCGACCGTCCATTTTGTGAGACCCAGTACTTC
V gene: TRBV9; D gene: .; J gene: TRBJ2-7; clone size: .; CDR3 protein: CASSVGWEPFYEQYF; CDR3 DNA: TGTGCCAGCAGCGTAGGATGGGAGCCGTTCTACGAGCAGTACTTC
V gene: TRBV11-2; D gene: .; J gene: TRBJ2-6; clone size: .; CDR3 protein: CASSEESGQAGANVLTF; CDR3 DNA: TGTGCCAGCAGCGAAGAAAGCGGGCAAGCCGGGGCCAACGTCCTGACTTTC
V gene: TRBV27; D gene: .; J gene: TRBJ1-1; clone size: .; CDR3 protein: CASRRTGTEAFF; CDR3 DNA: TGTGCCAGCAGGCGAACAGGGACTGAAGCTTTCTTT
V gene: TRBV27; D gene: TRBD1; J gene: TRBJ2-1; clone size: once; CDR3 protein: CASSLSRDRGDNEQFF; CDR3 DNA: TGTGCCAGCAGTTTATCGCGGGACAGGGGGGACAATGAGCAGTTCTTC
V gene: TRBV6-5; D gene: TRBD2; J gene: TRBJ2-1; clone size: once; CDR3 protein: CASRREGLYEQFF; CDR3 DNA: TGTGCCAGCAGGCGGGAGGGCCTATATGAGCAGTTCTTC
V gene: TRBV2; D gene: .; J gene: TRBJ1-2; clone size: .; CDR3 protein: CAPGTIPGDHYGYTF; CDR3 DNA: TGTGCCCCCGGCACCATACCGGGGGACCACTATGGCTACACCTTC
V gene: TRBV28; D gene: TRBD2; J gene: TRBJ2-5; clone size: .; CDR3 protein: CASRPDRRLAGGQTQYF; CDR3 DNA: TGTGCCAGCAGACCCGACCGACGGCTAGCGGGAGGCCAGACCCAGTACTTC
V gene: TRBV2; D gene: TRBD2; J gene: TRBJ2-7; clone size: once; CDR3 protein: CASMQAGVSYEQYF; CDR3 DNA: TGTGCCAGCATGCAAGCGGGAGTATCCTACGAGCAGTACTTC
V gene: TRBV2; D gene: .; J gene: TRBJ2-7; clone size: .; CDR3 protein: CASREGHHEQYF; CDR3 DNA: TGTGCCAGCAGAGAGGGACACCACGAGCAGTACTTC
V gene: TRBV12-5; D gene: .; J gene: TRBJ1-1; clone size: .; CDR3 protein: CASGLESAAFF; CDR3 DNA: TGTGCTAGTGGTTTGGAAAGCGCGGCTTTCTTT
V gene: TRBV5-1; D gene: .; J gene: TRBJ2-7; clone size: .; CDR3 protein: CASSSAYEQYF; CDR3 DNA: TGCGCCAGCAGCTCAGCCTACGAGCAGTACTTC
V gene: TRBV19; D gene: .; J gene: TRBJ2-1; clone size: once; CDR3 protein: CASSMSWGQSYNEQFF; CDR3 DNA: TGTGCCAGTAGTATGAGTTGGGGCCAGTCCTACAATGAGCAGTTCTTC
V gene: TRBV29-1; D gene: .; J gene: TRBJ2-1; clone size: .; CDR3 protein: CSVPPRGAEQFF; CDR3 DNA: TGCAGCGTTCCCCCCCGGGGGGCTGAGCAGTTCTTC
V gene: TRBV6-1; D gene: TRBD1; J gene: TRBJ2-3; clone size: .; CDR3 protein: CASSEQGAFADTQYF; CDR3 DNA: TGTGCCAGCAGTGAACAGGGGGCATTCGCAGATACGCAGTATTTT
V gene: TRBV2; D gene: TRBD2; J gene: TRBJ2-1; clone size: .; CDR3 protein: CASIRREEHNDNEQFF; CDR3 DNA: TGTGCCAGCATAAGGCGGGAGGAACACAACGACAATGAGCAGTTCTTC
V gene: TRBV19; D gene: .; J gene: TRBJ1-2; clone size: .; CDR3 protein: CASSQALGNYGYTF; CDR3 DNA: TGTGCCAGTAGTCAAGCGCTGGGTAACTATGGCTACACCTTC
V gene: TRBV2; D gene: TRBD1; J gene: TRBJ2-5; clone size: .; CDR3 protein: CATGTEETQYF; CDR3 DNA: TGTGCCACCGGGACAGAAGAGACCCAGTACTTC
V gene: TRBV5-1; D gene: TRBD2; J gene: TRBJ2-7; clone size: .; CDR3 protein: CASSFPSGAYEQYF; CDR3 DNA: TGCGCCAGCAGCTTCCCTAGCGGAGCCTACGAGCAGTACTTC
V gene: TRBV10-3; D gene: TRBD1; J gene: TRBJ1-1; clone size: .; CDR3 protein: CAIRSGTGYSNTEAFF; CDR3 DNA: TGTGCCATCAGATCCGGGACAGGCTATTCCAACACTGAAGCTTTCTTT
V gene: TRBV7-2; D gene: TRBD1; J gene: TRBJ1-2; clone size: once; CDR3 protein: CASSIQQGAGGYTF; CDR3 DNA: TGTGCCAGCAGCATCCAGCAGGGGGCTGGGGGCTACACCTTC
V gene: TRBV7-6; D gene: TRBD2; J gene: TRBJ2-7; clone size: .; CDR3 protein: CASSLGTSGSYDEQYF; CDR3 DNA: TGTGCCAGCAGCTTAGGCACTAGCGGGAGTTACGACGAGCAGTACTTC
V gene: TRBV7-9; D gene: .; J gene: TRBJ2-7; clone size: few; CDR3 protein: CASSLSGNHEQYF; CDR3 DNA: TGTGCCAGCAGCTTATCAGGGAACCACGAGCAGTACTTC
V gene: TRBV9; D gene: TRBD2; J gene: TRBJ2-7; clone size: .; CDR3 protein: CASSVGTSDYYEQYF; CDR3 DNA: TGTGCCAGCAGCGTGGGGACTAGCGATTATTACGAGCAGTACTTC